A single sample is the source of the 23 T cell receptor beta chains below, sequenced in a study of OX40 agonist ivuxolimab in advanced cancers. Assay used: immunoSEQ multiplex PCR; TCRdb lists only in-frame clones, some missing. The sample has more than 50,000 clones, roughly 83% seen once. Sequencing was performed on CD4+ or CD8+ T cells sorted from blood, taken in a trial of the OX40 agonist ivuxolimab. These receptors were taken from an adult with an advanced solid tumor such as melanoma, head and neck, liver or kidney cancer.

This rearrangement joins TRBV7-3 to TRBJ2-1; D not certain. CDR1 is SGHTA and CDR2 is FQGTGA in the germline V gene. The CDR3 has 14 residues. Trimming cost V 1 base and J 5 bases, with 9 bases left between them. CDR3 residues: CASSLRIGNNEQFF. The CDR3 region has the DNA TGTGCCAGCAGCTTAAGAATAGGGAACAATGAGCAGTTCTTC.

The rearrangement uses TRBV2 and TRBJ2-2; 7 bases match TRBD1. With 6 bases clipped from V and 5 bases from J, the junction kept 9 bases outside the gene matches. This CDR3 is built from 15 residues. Germline CDR1 SNHLY, CDR2 FYNNEI. CDR3 sequence (DNA): TGTGCCAGCAGCGGCGACAGGGCTGGAACCGGGGAGCTGTTTTTT. It yields the protein CASSGDRAGTGELFF.

This chain links TRBV9 with TRBJ1-5; D ambiguous. From germline, CDR1 is SGDLS and CDR2 YYNGEE. The CDR3 sequence is 15 residues long. Trimming removed 0 bases from V and 3 bases from J, with 10 bases in between. CDR3 DNA sequence: TGTGCCAGCAGCGTAGTGAGGGCCCTCAATCAGCCCCAGCATTTT. This translates into CASSVVRALNQPQHF.

A note on this clone: Other DNA sequences of this sample code for an identical CDR3. V and J are TRBV18 and TRBJ1-3; a weak D match, TRBD1 (6 bases). V lost 2 bases and J lost 0, with 11 bases in between. The CDR3 is 16 residues long. Germline lookup yields CDR1 KGHSH and CDR2 LQKENI. CDR3 protein: CASSPRGDNSGNTIYF. The CDR3 coding sequence is TGTGCCAGCTCACCAAGAGGGGACAACTCTGGAAACACCATATATTTT.

This chain joins TRBV29-1 and TRBJ2-5; D may be TRBD2 (5 bases). This CDR3 contains 16 residues. Germline CDR1 and CDR2: SQVTM and ANQGSEA. With 0 bases removed from V and 1 base from J, the gap between germline ends came to 15 bases. The CDR3 reads CSVEDRTGIFQETQYF. In DNA form, the CDR3 reads TGCAGCGTTGAAGATCGTACGGGGATTTTCCAAGAGACCCAGTACTTC.

This rearrangement joins TRBV5-6 to TRBJ2-2, with D tentatively TRBD2 (6 bases). V lost 1 base to trimming and J lost 4 bases, with 11 bases between them. CDR1 and CDR2 (germline): SGHDT, YYEEEE. CDR3 length: 15 residues. The CDR3 DNA is TGTGCCAGCAGCTTGAGCGGGTTGATCACCGGGGAGCTGTTTTTT. Protein product: CASSLSGLITGELFF.

This clone came up a few times. The chain uses TRBV15 and TRBJ2-4; D gene uncertain. Germline V gene data show CDR1 as LNHNV and CDR2 as YYDKDF (reference sequence). Trimming left V 0 bases short and J 4 bases short, with 10 bases between. This CDR3 contains 15 residues. The CDR3 DNA reads TGTGCCACCAGCAGAGATTGGACCGAGAAAAACATTCAGTACTTC. Translating it yields CATSRDWTEKNIQYF.

In its sample, this clone is medium-sized. The V gene is TRBV18, the J gene TRBJ1-1; 7 nucleotides line up with TRBD1. J gave up 1 base and V 5 bases, and 4 bases lay outside the gene matches. The CDR3 length is 14 residues. Per germline, CDR1 KGHSH and CDR2 LQKENI. The CDR3 sequence: CASSTGQQNTEAFF. CDR3 DNA: TGTGCCAGCTCAACGGGACAGCAGAACACTGAAGCTTTCTTT.

J is TRBJ2-3 and V is TRBV19, with D possibly TRBD2 on 6 matching bases. Trimming left V 7 bases short and J 7 bases short, with 18 bases between. CDR1 and CDR2 (germline): LNHDA, SQIVND (reference sequence). This CDR3 is built from 14 residues. DNA for the CDR3: TGTGCCAGTAATGGGAGGCAGCCCCCGAATACGCAGTATTTT. It specifies CASNGRQPPNTQYF. Looking up the rest from reference TRBV19 and TRBJ2-3 gives the full variable domain: DGGITQSPKYLFRKEGQNVTLSCEQNLNHDAMYWYRQDPGQGLRLIYYSQIVNDFQKGDIAEGYSVSREKKESFPLTVTSAQKNPTAFYLCASNGRQPPNTQYFGPGTRLTVL.

V is TRBV4-1 and J is TRBJ2-2; 15 bases align to TRBD2. V shed 3 bases and J 6 bases; nucleotides not matched to a gene: 8. From germline, CDR1 is MGHRA and CDR2 YSYEKL. This CDR3 is 18 amino acids long. CDR3 amino acids: CASSQYPGLAGGSGELFF. The CDR3 nucleotides are TGCGCCAGCAGCCAGTACCCGGGACTAGCGGGAGGTTCCGGGGAGCTGTTTTTT.

The CDR3 bases are TGCGCCAGCAGCACCGCCGGGACTAGCGTTAGCACCGGGGAGCTGTTTTTT. It specifies CASSTAGTSVSTGELFF. The V gene is TRBV5-1, the J gene TRBJ2-2; 10 bases fit TRBD2. The CDR3 contains 17 residues. The germline gives CDR1 SGHRS, CDR2 YFSETQ. V dropped 4 bases and J dropped 4; count of bases not matched to a gene: 10.

Only one count was recorded for this clone. The chain combines TRBV5-1 with TRBJ1-2; D uncertain. The V gene lost 0 bases and the J gene lost 6 bases, with 9 bases spanning the gap. This CDR3 contains 13 residues. Germline CDR1 SGHRS, CDR2 YFSETQ. The CDR3 coding sequence is TGCGCCAGCAGCTTGGCCACAGCTGATGGCTACACCTTC. Translation gives CASSLATADGYTF.

The chain recombines TRBV5-1 with TRBJ2-7; D possibly corresponds to TRBD1 (5 bases). Germline values: CDR1 SGHRS, CDR2 YFSETQ. Trimming took 3 bases from V and 1 from J, leaving 14 bases between them. The CDR3 covers 15 residues. CDR3 amino acids: CASSWMTETSYEQYF. The CDR3 DNA reads TGCGCCAGCAGCTGGATGACAGAAACATCCTACGAGCAGTACTTC.

Only a few counts were recorded for this clone. This chain links TRBV7-3 with TRBJ1-4, with D possibly matching TRBD1 (5 bases). Deletions cut 4 bases from V and 2 bases from J, with 8 bases between. Germline V gene data show CDR1 as SGHTA and CDR2 as FQGTGA. CDR3 length: 14 amino acids. The CDR3 DNA sequence: TGTGCCAGCAGCTCAGGGACGACTAATGAAAAACTGTTTTTT. This encodes CASSSGTTNEKLFF.

The genes are TRBV11-2 and TRBJ2-5; TRBD2 aligns across 12 bases. Germline V lookup: CDR1 SGHAT, CDR2 FQNNGV. The junction had 8 bases not matched to a gene; V was cut back by 5 bases and J by 4 bases. The CDR3 spans 16 residues. This CDR3 is CASSPLILAGGETQYF. CDR3 DNA: TGTGCCAGCAGCCCCCTTATACTAGCGGGAGGAGAGACCCAGTACTTC.

V is TRBV7-2 and J is TRBJ1-2, with TRBD1 as a possible D gene (5 bases). V lost 5 bases, J lost 7 bases, and 14 bases lay in between. The CDR3 contains 13 residues. Germline-derived CDR1 and CDR2 are SGHTA and FQGNSA. CDR3 sequence reads: CASSPPLGAGYTF. The CDR3 bases are TGTGCCAGCAGCCCACCTCTTGGGGCTGGCTACACCTTC.

The chain combines TRBV5-1 with TRBJ2-3; possible D gene TRBD2, 6 bases. Germline CDR1 is SGHRS and CDR2 is YFSETQ. CDR3 length equals 12 residues. V was pared by 4 bases and J by 6 bases, with 9 bases between. This CDR3 reads CASSGGSDTQYF. The CDR3 DNA sequence: TGCGCCAGCAGCGGAGGGTCGGATACGCAGTATTTT.

This clone was observed a handful of times. V usage is TRBV7-9 and J usage is TRBJ2-1; the match to TRBD2 covers 10 bases. V was pared by 1 base and J by 9 bases, with 12 bases of the junction left unmatched. This CDR3 is built from 17 residues. In germline, CDR1 is SEHNR, CDR2 FQNEAQ (reference sequence). The CDR3 nucleotides read TGTGCCAGCAGCTTAGGGGGGGTGCTAGCGGGAGTTGTTGAGCAGTTCTTC. It specifies CASSLGGVLAGVVEQFF. Full variable domain (outside the CDR3, taken from reference TRBV7-9 and TRBJ2-1): DTGVSQNPRHKITKRGQNVTFRCDPISEHNRLYWYRQTLGQGPEFLTYFQNEAQLEKSRLLSDRFSAERPKGSFSTLEIQRTEQGDSAMYLCASSLGGVLAGVVEQFFGPGTRLTVL.

The rearrangement joins TRBV6-1 to TRBJ2-7; D may be TRBD2 (5 bases). Germline CDR1 is MNHNS and CDR2 is SASEGT. Trimming took 5 bases from V and 2 from J, leaving 13 bases between them. This CDR3 spans 14 amino acids. In DNA, the CDR3 is TGTGCCAGCAGTATGTACAGCGGTCCCTACGAGCAGTACTTC. As protein: CASSMYSGPYEQYF.

V and J are TRBV10-2 and TRBJ2-7; D is uncertain. CDR1 and CDR2 from the germline V gene are WSHSY and SAAADI. CDR3 length equals 12 residues. The germline V and J ends were trimmed by 6 bases and 6 bases, with 12 bases remaining between them. The CDR3 loop is CASSRSSGEQYF. In nucleotides, the CDR3 is TGCGCCAGCAGCCGATCCTCCGGCGAGCAGTACTTC.

The chain links TRBV18 to TRBJ2-3; TRBD1 or TRBD2 may be the D gene (5 bases each). Per germline, CDR1 KGHSH and CDR2 LQKENI. Deletions cut 2 bases from V and 5 bases from J, with 8 bases between. CDR3 length: 13 residues. CDR3 residues: CASSPGAGDTQYF. The CDR3 nucleotides are TGTGCCAGCTCACCAGGGGCGGGAGATACGCAGTATTTT.

This sequence joins TRBV25-1 and TRBJ2-1; 8 nucleotides align to TRBD2. CDR1 and CDR2 from the germline V gene are MGHDK and SYGVNS. The CDR3 extends over 14 amino acids. The V and J ends lost 6 bases and 7 bases, in that order; junction bases with no gene match: 8. This CDR3 reads CASSISGSKNEQFF. DNA for the CDR3: TGTGCCAGCAGCATAAGCGGGAGTAAAAATGAGCAGTTCTTC.

The chain recombines TRBV5-8 with TRBJ2-5; D is possibly TRBD1 or TRBD2 (6 bases each). Trimming left V 4 bases short and J 8 bases short, with 9 bases between. Germline-derived CDR1 and CDR2 are SGHTS and YDEGEE. CDR3 length: 11 residues. CDR3 coding DNA: TGTGCCAGCAGCCAGGGGACTACCCAGTACTTC. Translated, it gives CASSQGTTQYF. Complete variable domain (other parts from reference TRBV5-8 and TRBJ2-5): EAGVTQSPTHLIKTRGQQATLRCSPISGHTSVYWYQQALGLGLQFLLWYDEGEERNRGNFPPRFSGRQFPNYSSELNVNALELEDSALYLCASSQGTTQYFGPGTRLLVL.